The 21 T cell receptor beta chains reported below all come from one sample, sequenced in a study of cytomegalovirus exposure and HLA in healthy donors. PCR primers comprised 60 Vbeta and 13 Jbeta primers. Libraries were prepared by immunoSEQ multiplex PCR; TCRdb keeps only in-frame clonotypes and omits some of them. This repertoire shows over 100,000 clones, approximately 90% found once; its top ten account for 4.5% to 6.5%. The sample was PBMCs. Receptor source: a woman in her twenties or thirties in good health and CMV-seronegative.

V is TRBV18 and J is TRBJ1-1, with D possibly TRBD1 on 5 matching bases. This CDR3 region has 17 residues. Germline V CDR1 and CDR2: KGHSH, LQKENI. The V end lost 2 bases, the J end lost 11 bases, and 27 bases lay between the germline ends. CDR3 loop: CASSPLAGRTDGRRAFF. The DNA of the CDR3 is TGTGCCAGCTCACCATTAGCAGGGCGAACTGACGGCCGTAGGGCTTTCTTT.

The chain carries TRBV19 and TRBJ2-2, with 14 bases that match TRBD2. CDR3 length: 17 amino acids. Germline V gives CDR1 LNHDA, CDR2 SQIVND (reference sequence). The V segment lost 6 bases and the J segment 5 bases; nucleotides outside the gene matches: 8. The CDR3 DNA reads as TGTGCCAGTAGACCGGGACTAGCGGGAGTAGGAACCGGGGAGCTGTTTTTT. Protein: CASRPGLAGVGTGELFF. Supplemented by reference TRBV19 and TRBJ2-2, the full variable domain reads DGGITQSPKYLFRKEGQNVTLSCEQNLNHDAMYWYRQDPGQGLRLIYYSQIVNDFQKGDIAEGYSVSREKKESFPLTVTSAQKNPTAFYLCASRPGLAGVGTGELFFGEGSRLTVL.

The rearrangement uses TRBV6-5 and TRBJ1-2, with 7 bases fitting TRBD1. Germline V gene sequence: CDR1 MNHEY, CDR2 SVGAGI. CDR3 size: 16 residues. The junction had 7 bases not matched to a gene; V was cut back by 1 base and J by 2 bases. The CDR3 DNA follows: TGTGCCAGCAGTTACTACGCAGGGGGTACCAACTATGGCTACACCTTC. Translated: CASSYYAGGTNYGYTF.

The chain couples TRBV5-1 to TRBJ1-2; the match to TRBD1 covers 9 bases. The V segment lost 3 bases and the J segment 6 bases; nucleotides outside the gene matches: 9. The CDR3 has 15 amino acids. CDR1 SGHRS and CDR2 YFSETQ come from the germline V gene. The CDR3 coding sequence is TGCGCCAGCAGCTCGCGTTTTGACAGGGGGGATGGCTACACCTTC. It specifies CASSSRFDRGDGYTF. Supplemented by reference TRBV5-1 and TRBJ1-2, the full variable domain reads KAGVTQTPRYLIKTRGQQVTLSCSPISGHRSVSWYQQTPGQGLQFLFEYFSETQRNKGNFPGRFSGRQFSNSRSEMNVSTLELGDSALYLCASSSRFDRGDGYTFGSGTRLTVV.

The CDR3, as DNA: TGTGCCAGCAGCTTAGATCCCGGGAAGAATGAGCAGTTCTTC. Its translation: CASSLDPGKNEQFF. The chain employs TRBV11-2 and TRBJ2-1; D is possibly TRBD2 (5 bases). The CDR3 has 14 amino acids. Germline V lookup: CDR1 SGHAT, CDR2 FQNNGV. V lost 0 bases and J 7 bases, leaving 10 bases between the germline ends. The full variable domain, completed using reference TRBV11-2 and TRBJ2-1, is EAGVAQSPRYKIIEKRQSVAFWCNPISGHATLYWYQQILGQGPKLLIQFQNNGVVDDSQLPKDRFSAERLKGVDSTLKIQPAKLEDSAVYLCASSLDPGKNEQFFGPGTRLTVL.

This rearrangement joins TRBV5-5 to TRBJ2-7; D might be TRBD1 (6 bases). Trimming stripped 4 bases from V and 4 bases from J, with 18 bases between. Per the germline V gene, CDR1 is SGHKS and CDR2 is YYEKEE (reference sequence). CDR3 length: 15 amino acids. The CDR3 sequence: CASSEDSTRWYEQYF. CDR3 nucleotide sequence: TGTGCCAGCAGCGAGGACAGTACGAGGTGGTACGAGCAGTACTTC. The variable domain in full, completed from reference TRBV5-5 and TRBJ2-7, reads DAGVTQSPTHLIKTRGQQVTLRCSPISGHKSVSWYQQVLGQGPQFIFQYYEKEERGRGNFPDRFSARQFPNYSSELNVNALLLGDSALYLCASSEDSTRWYEQYFGPGTRLTVT.

The chain recombines TRBV18 with TRBJ1-2, with D possibly matching TRBD1 (6 bases). Germline CDR1 KGHSH, CDR2 LQKENI. The ends were cut back, 0 bases at V and 6 bases at J, with 14 bases in the middle. This CDR3 contains 15 residues. The CDR3 DNA reads as TGTGCCAGCTCACCACCGAGGGAGCGGGGGCATGGCTACACCTTC. It codes for CASSPPRERGHGYTF. The full variable domain, its missing parts supplied by reference TRBV18 and TRBJ1-2, is NAGVMQNPRHLVRRRGQEARLRCSPMKGHSHVYWYRQLPEEGLKFMVYLQKENIIDESGMPKERFSAEFPKEGPSILRIQQVVRGDSAAYFCASSPPRERGHGYTFGSGTRLTVV.

Only one count was recorded for this clone. This chain uses TRBV29-1 with TRBJ2-7, with TRBD2 identical over 7 bases. Germline V gene lookup returns CDR1 SQVTM and CDR2 ANQGSEA. The CDR3 totals 11 residues. With 6 bases clipped from V and 13 bases from J, the junction kept 12 bases outside the gene matches. For the CDR3, the DNA is TGCAGCGTCCAGGAAGGGACTATAGGATACTTC. Residues: CSVQEGTIGYF.

The sample holds one count of this clone. The chain carries TRBV9 and TRBJ2-1, with 9 bases matching TRBD2. CDR1 is SGDLS and CDR2 is YYNGEE in the germline V gene. The CDR3 length is 16 residues. The V gene end was trimmed by 0 bases and the J gene end by 4 bases; junction bases not matched to a gene: 5. In DNA form, the CDR3 reads TGTGCCAGCAGCGTAGTTTCCCTAGCGGGGTACAATGAGCAGTTCTTC. Translating it yields CASSVVSLAGYNEQFF.

V is TRBV28 and J is TRBJ2-5, with 7 bases lining up with TRBD1. The V and J ends lost 2 bases and 2 bases, in that order; junction bases with no gene match: 5. The CDR3 is made up of 15 amino acids. Germline assignment: CDR1 MDHEN and CDR2 SYDVKM. This chain's CDR3 is CASSLTQTGQETQYF. In nucleotides, the CDR3 is TGTGCCAGCAGTTTAACCCAGACAGGGCAAGAGACCCAGTACTTC.

The rearrangement links TRBV30 to TRBJ1-1; D remains unclear. Germline CDR1 GTSNPN, CDR2 SVGIG (reference sequence). The CDR3 loop spans 12 amino acids. V lost 5 bases to trimming and J lost 0 bases, with 7 bases between them. Written as DNA, the CDR3 is TGTGCCTGGTTGGCTTTGAACACTGAAGCTTTCTTT. Translated, it gives CAWLALNTEAFF.

V is TRBV7-8 and J is TRBJ2-7; 9 bases agree with TRBD1. Germline loops: CDR1 SGHVS, CDR2 FQNEAQ. J gave up 4 bases and V 5 bases, and 6 bases lay outside the gene matches. The CDR3 consists of 14 residues. CDR3 coding DNA: TGTGCCAGCAGCGACGGGACAGGGATGTACGAGCAGTACTTC. The encoded protein is CASSDGTGMYEQYF.

This clone turned up a few times. This chain uses TRBV6-5 with TRBJ1-4; D remains ambiguous. Germline V CDR1 and CDR2: MNHEY, SVGAGI. CDR3 length: 15 amino acids. Trimming took off 0 bases at V and 14 bases at J, with 19 bases between the two ends. CDR3 nucleotides: TGTGCCAGCAGTTACTCGGACGGGATCCAAACAGAGCTGTTTTTT. Amino acids: CASSYSDGIQTELFF.

The rearrangement joins TRBV7-2 to TRBJ1-4, with 8 bases aligning to TRBD1. V dropped 1 base and J dropped 10; count of bases not matched to a gene: 2. This CDR3 contains 13 residues. Germline CDR1 is SGHTA and CDR2 is FQGNSA. CDR3 protein: CASSLGTGSKLFF. As DNA, the CDR3 is TGTGCCAGCAGCTTAGGGACAGGGTCAAAACTGTTTTTT.

The chain links TRBV29-1 to TRBJ2-7; 8 bases fit TRBD1. J gave up 7 bases and V 6 bases, and 8 bases lay outside the gene matches. The CDR3 sequence is 12 residues long. Germline lookup yields CDR1 SQVTM and CDR2 ANQGSEA. CDR3 nucleotide sequence: TGCAGCGTCCGGACAGGGTCGGAGGAGCAGTACTTC. Amino acid sequence: CSVRTGSEEQYF.

J is TRBJ2-1 and V is TRBV9, with 13 bases matching TRBD2. J gave up 2 bases and V 4 bases, and 12 bases lay outside the gene matches. CDR1 and CDR2 from the germline V gene are SGDLS and YYNGEE. CDR3 length: 19 amino acids. The CDR3 loop is CASSSPWTSGSVAYNEQFF. DNA for the CDR3: TGTGCCAGCAGCTCCCCGTGGACTAGCGGGAGTGTGGCCTACAATGAGCAGTTCTTC.

V usage is TRBV28 and J usage is TRBJ2-1; weak D call: TRBD2 (6 bases). V lost 2 bases and J 4 bases, leaving 12 bases between the germline ends. Looked up from germline, CDR1 is MDHEN and CDR2 is SYDVKM. The CDR3 length is 15 residues. This CDR3 is CASSLGGTVYNEQFF. DNA of the CDR3: TGTGCCAGCAGTTTAGGCGGGACTGTATACAATGAGCAGTTCTTC.

The gene calls are TRBV12-5 and TRBJ1-6; 11 bases are a match to TRBD1. CDR1 and CDR2 (germline): LGHNT, FRNRAP. Unmatched junction bases numbered 3, after V lost 6 bases and J lost 5 bases. This CDR3 spans 15 amino acids. The CDR3 protein is CASGRTGGNNSPLHF. The CDR3, as DNA: TGTGCTAGTGGACGGACAGGGGGCAATAATTCACCCCTCCACTTT.

This sequence joins TRBV4-2 and TRBJ2-1; 10 bases are a match to TRBD2. The CDR3 contains 18 residues. CDR1 and CDR2 (germline): LGHNA, YNFKEQ. Trimming cost V 0 bases and J 9 bases; bases outside gene matches: 14. The CDR3 loop is CASSQDWRGLAGAGEQFF. The DNA for the CDR3 is TGTGCCAGCAGCCAAGATTGGCGGGGGCTAGCGGGAGCGGGTGAGCAGTTCTTC.

This chain joins TRBV7-2 and TRBJ1-2; 7 nucleotides align to TRBD1. CDR1 is SGHTA and CDR2 is FQGNSA in the germline V gene. The CDR3 runs to 16 residues. V trimming: 3 bases; J trimming: 3 bases; junction bases outside the gene matches: 10. The CDR3 sequence: CASSFRQGTGDYGYTF. CDR3 DNA: TGTGCCAGCAGCTTTAGACAGGGAACGGGGGACTATGGCTACACCTTC.

The chain links TRBV29-1 to TRBJ1-2; D is possibly TRBD1 (6 bases). This CDR3 spans 13 amino acids. Germline CDR1 SQVTM, CDR2 ANQGSEA. V shed 3 bases and J shed 2 bases, with 10 bases lying between them. For the CDR3, the DNA is TGCAGCGTTGAGTCGACAGGCAACTATGGCTACACCTTC. Its translation is CSVESTGNYGYTF.